The rows below give T cell receptor beta chains drawn from one sample of a study of T cell changes during pregnancy in multiple sclerosis. Clones were read by immunoSEQ multiplex PCR, and TCRdb kept only the in-frame ones, dropping some. The sample gives about 100,000 clones, around nine tenths of which show up once; 1.2% is in the top ten. The specimen was peripheral blood, collected in the second trimester of pregnancy. Receptors were obtained from a female donor with multiple sclerosis, enrolled in a pregnancy study. Each CDR3 is given with its conserved first and last residue. The D gene is left open where the match is weak. Size tells how often a clone was seen (once, few, many) or the class of an expanded clone, and some rows leave it out.

J: TRBJ2-1
D: -
V: TRBV2
size: -
DNA: TGTGCCGGAGGGGCAGCCTACAATGAGCAGTTCTTC
CDR3: CAGGAAYNEQFF

J: TRBJ1-1
D: -
V: TRBV5-5
size: -
DNA: TGTGCCAGCAGCTTGGGGGGAGGGAACACTGAAGCTTTCTTT
CDR3: CASSLGGGNTEAFF

J: TRBJ1-3
D: -
V: TRBV2
size: few
DNA: TGTGCCAGCAGGGGTTTTGGGAGAGGAAACACCATATATTTT
CDR3: CASRGFGRGNTIYF

J: TRBJ2-5
D: -
V: TRBV6-6
size: -
DNA: TGTGCCAGCACCGCAGGGGAGGGAGAGACCCAGTACTTC
CDR3: CASTAGEGETQYF

J: TRBJ2-7
D: TRBD1
V: TRBV6-6
size: -
DNA: TGTGCCAGCAGTTACTCCGGGACAGGTTTTTACGAGCAGTACTTC
CDR3: CASSYSGTGFYEQYF

J: TRBJ2-5
D: -
V: TRBV7-9
size: -
DNA: TGTGCCAGCAGCTTAGGATCTGGGGGGCAAGAGACCCAGTACTTC
CDR3: CASSLGSGGQETQYF

J: TRBJ2-3
D: TRBD2
V: TRBV6-4
size: -
DNA: TGTGCCAGCAGCCGGACTAGCGGGAGCACAGATACGCAGTATTTT
CDR3: CASSRTSGSTDTQYF

J: TRBJ2-1
D: -
V: TRBV5-1
size: -
DNA: TGCGCCAGCAGCCCCTCTTCAGGGTTTGGTGAGCAGTTCTTC
CDR3: CASSPSSGFGEQFF

J: TRBJ2-1
D: TRBD1
V: TRBV6-1
size: -
DNA: TGTGCCAGCAACCCGACCTGGGACAGGGACCATGAGCAGTTCTTC
CDR3: CASNPTWDRDHEQFF

J: TRBJ1-1
D: -
V: TRBV5-1
size: -
DNA: TGCGCCAGCAGCCACCTTCGACAGTCCGGCAGTGGGAACACTGAAGCTTTCTTT
CDR3: CASSHLRQSGSGNTEAFF

J: TRBJ1-1
D: -
V: TRBV29-1
size: -
DNA: TGCAGCGTTGGTAGGGGCACTGAAGCTTTCTTT
CDR3: CSVGRGTEAFF

J: TRBJ2-7
D: -
V: TRBV5-1
size: -
DNA: TGCGCCAGCAGCTTAGGAGGCTACGAGCAGTACTTC
CDR3: CASSLGGYEQYF

J: TRBJ2-1
D: TRBD1
V: TRBV19
size: -
DNA: TGTGCCAGTAGTGCAGGGGGATCCTACAATGAGCAGTTCTTC
CDR3: CASSAGGSYNEQFF

J: TRBJ2-2
D: TRBD2
V: TRBV11-2
size: few
DNA: TGTGCCAGCAGCCCCTCCCGGACTAGCGGGTTTGGGAACACCGGGGAGCTGTTTTTT
CDR3: CASSPSRTSGFGNTGELFF

J: TRBJ1-2
D: -
V: TRBV9
size: -
DNA: TGTGCCAGCGCCTTCGGCGGGGGGCCGTATTATGGCTACACCTTC
CDR3: CASAFGGGPYYGYTF

J: TRBJ2-7
D: -
V: TRBV7-8
size: -
DNA: TGTGCCAGCAGCTTAGATCTGAGCTACGAGCAGTACTTC
CDR3: CASSLDLSYEQYF

J: TRBJ1-3
D: -
V: TRBV30
size: once
DNA: TGTGCCGCCTCGAGGTCGAGCTCTGGAAACACCATATATTTT
CDR3: CAASRSSSGNTIYF

J: TRBJ2-2
D: -
V: TRBV27
size: -
DNA: TGTGCCAGCGGCCCTGACAGCCTTGTCACCGGGGAGCTGTTTTTT
CDR3: CASGPDSLVTGELFF

J: TRBJ2-6
D: -
V: TRBV6-1
size: -
DNA: TGTGCCAGCAGTGTCCTCTCCGGGACTCTAGGCTCTGGGGCCAACGTCCTGACTTTC
CDR3: CASSVLSGTLGSGANVLTF

J: TRBJ2-1
D: TRBD2
V: TRBV9
size: -
DNA: TGTGCCAGCGGGAGCGGGAGTTTGCAGTTCTTC
CDR3: CASGSGSLQFF

J: TRBJ2-7
D: TRBD1
V: TRBV5-8
size: -
DNA: TGTGCCAGCAGCATAAAGCCAGGGGGATACGAGCAGTACTTC
CDR3: CASSIKPGGYEQYF

J: TRBJ1-1
D: TRBD1
V: TRBV2
size: -
DNA: TGTGCCAGCAGGACGGGACAGCCGAACACTGAAGCTTTCTTT
CDR3: CASRTGQPNTEAFF

J: TRBJ2-2
D: -
V: TRBV9
size: -
DNA: TGTGCCAGCAGCGCGCAGACCGGGGAGCTGTTTTTT
CDR3: CASSAQTGELFF

J: TRBJ1-5
D: -
V: TRBV28
size: -
DNA: TGTGCCAGCAGTTCGTACAGGGATGTACAGCCCCAGCATTTT
CDR3: CASSSYRDVQPQHF

J: TRBJ2-7
D: -
V: TRBV27
size: -
DNA: TGTGCCAGCAGCCGGTATAGGAGCTCCTACGAGCAGTACTTC
CDR3: CASSRYRSSYEQYF